Listed here are 30 T cell receptor beta chains from one sample, sequenced in a study of Graves' ophthalmopathy and Graves' hyperthyroidism. The authors amplified TCR beta CDR3 regions from RNA transcripts. RT-PCR was first run with HTBI primers, then multiplex PCR in a second round. TCRdb used MiXCR to reprocess the multiplex PCR reads, holding one entry per CDR3 protein. The sample has almost 400,000 distinct CDR3 sequences; approximately 20% are singletons. Sequenced input: peripheral blood. The receptors shown here come from a woman between 18 and 29 years old with Graves' ophthalmopathy.

The chain joins TRBV6-2 or TRBV6-3 to TRBJ2-7; no reliable D call. The CDR3 spans 14 residues. Trimming cost V 2 bases and J 9 bases, with 17 bases left between them. Germline CDR1 reads MNHEY; CDR2 reads SVGEGT. CDR3 region: CASSYEATYAGQYF. The DNA of the CDR3 is TGTGCCAGCAGTTACGAGGCCACCTACGCCGGGCAGTACTTC.

This clonotype has at least ten counts. V gene TRBV5-1 combines with J gene TRBJ2-5; possibly TRBD1 or TRBD2 for D (5 bases each). Per germline, CDR1 SGHRS and CDR2 YFSETQ. The CDR3 has 16 residues. V was trimmed by 4 bases and J by 1 base, leaving 17 bases between them. The CDR3: CASSPRGSRTQETQYF. The CDR3 nucleotides are TGCGCCAGCAGCCCGAGGGGCTCCCGAACCCAAGAGACCCAGTACTTC. The full variable domain, with the rest looked up from reference TRBV5-1 and TRBJ2-5, is KAGVTQTPRYLIKTRGQQVTLSCSPISGHRSVSWYQQTPGQGLQFLFEYFSETQRNKGNFPGRFSGRQFSNSRSEMNVSTLELGDSALYLCASSPRGSRTQETQYFGPGTRLLVL.

The chain is built from TRBV7-8 and TRBJ2-5; D remains unclear. The CDR3 has 15 residues. The germline CDR1 and CDR2 sequences are SGHVS and FQNEAQ. The germline V and J ends were trimmed by 0 bases and 2 bases, with 10 bases remaining between them. CDR3 sequence: CASSLAAYPQETQYF. Written as DNA, the CDR3 is TGTGCCAGCAGCTTAGCGGCTTATCCGCAAGAGACCCAGTACTTC.

This clonotype has at least ten counts. The CDR3 DNA follows: TGTGCCAGTGGCCTTCAGGCTCCCAATGGAGCTTTCTTT. It codes for CASGLQAPNGAFF. This chain links TRBV28 with TRBJ1-1; D ambiguous. The CDR3 contains 13 residues. The V and J ends lost 9 bases and 10 bases respectively, with 21 bases between them. Germline V gene data show CDR1 as MDHEN and CDR2 as SYDVKM.

In its sample, this clonotype was seen many times. The V call is TRBV14, the J call TRBJ2-5; perhaps TRBD2 as D (6 bases). The germline V gene has CDR1 SGHDN and CDR2 FVKESK. With 1 base removed from V and 5 bases from J, the gap between germline ends came to 14 bases. The CDR3 loop spans 15 amino acids. The DNA of the CDR3 is TGTGCCAGCAGCCAAGGTGGCGGGATAGTCGAGACCCAGTACTTC. It yields the protein CASSQGGGIVETQYF.

Many counts were recorded for this clonotype. The chain carries TRBV24-1 and TRBJ2-7, with D unresolved. Looked up from germline, CDR1 is KGHDR and CDR2 is SFDVKD. With 4 bases removed from V and 7 bases from J, the gap between germline ends came to 13 bases. This CDR3 region has 13 residues. CDR3 loop: CATSDPVIREQYF. The DNA of the CDR3 is TGTGCCACCAGTGACCCGGTAATCCGGGAGCAGTACTTC.

This clonotype has at least ten counts. The chain joins TRBV11-3 to TRBJ2-2, with TRBD2 matching 7 bases. The length of the CDR3 is 15 residues. Germline V lookup: CDR1 SGHNT, CDR2 YENEEA. V lost 0 bases and J lost 8; bases outside the gene matches: 6. The CDR3 reads CASSLEAGVEGELFF. CDR3 sequence (DNA): TGTGCCAGCAGCTTAGAGGCGGGAGTAGAAGGGGAGCTGTTTTTT.

The sample holds many counts of this clonotype. The J gene is TRBJ1-5, the V gene TRBV6-1, with a tentative D call TRBD1 (5 bases). Germline loops: CDR1 MNHNS, CDR2 SASEGT. The CDR3 length is 16 residues. V lost 3 bases to trimming and J lost 5 bases, with 17 bases between them. The CDR3 nucleotides are TGTGCCAGCAGTGATGCTTCAGGGATCGGCGATCAGCCCCAGCATTTT. Encoded protein: CASSDASGIGDQPQHF.

In its sample, this clonotype was seen many times. The chain couples TRBV6-2 or TRBV6-3 to TRBJ1-1, with D possibly matching TRBD1 (5 bases). Trimming pared 8 bases from V and 5 bases from J, leaving 18 bases between. This CDR3 region has 14 residues. From germline, CDR1 is MNHEY and CDR2 SVGEGT. The CDR3 sequence: CASSRGNSGTEAFF. The CDR3 nucleotides are TGTGCCAGCTCTCGGGGGAATTCAGGTACTGAAGCTTTCTTT.

This clonotype was observed many times. V is TRBV7-9 and J is TRBJ2-5, with 14 bases aligning to TRBD2. After removal of 3 bases from V and 2 bases from J, the junction contained 11 bases not matched to a gene. Germline loops: CDR1 SEHNR, CDR2 FQNEAQ (reference sequence). CDR3 size: 19 residues. This CDR3 is CASSFSRTSGRFGQETQYF. For the CDR3, the DNA is TGTGCCAGCAGCTTTTCCAGGACTAGCGGGAGGTTTGGGCAAGAGACCCAGTACTTC.

This clonotype appeared a single time. The gene calls are TRBV11-3 and TRBJ2-7; 8 bases are shared with TRBD1. With 5 bases clipped from V and 7 bases from J, the junction kept 7 bases outside the gene matches. CDR1 and CDR2 from the germline V gene are SGHNT and YENEEA. The CDR3 spans 13 residues. CDR3 sequence reads: CASSPGGMWEQYF. CDR3 sequence (DNA): TGTGCCAGCAGCCCAGGGGGCATGTGGGAGCAGTACTTC. Full variable domain (rest looked up from reference TRBV11-3 and TRBJ2-7): EAGVVQSPRYKIIEKKQPVAFWCNPISGHNTLYWYLQNLGQGPELLIRYENEEAVDDSQLPKDRFSAERLKGVDSTLKIQPAELGDSAVYLCASSPGGMWEQYFGPGTRLTVT.

This clonotype has only a few counts. The chain recombines TRBV11-2 with TRBJ2-3, with 11 bases that match TRBD2. V lost 6 bases, J lost 4 bases, and 6 bases stayed unmatched. The length of the CDR3 is 15 residues. Germline V gene sequence: CDR1 SGHAT, CDR2 FQNNGV. CDR3 region: CASRELAGVPDTQYF. The CDR3, as DNA: TGTGCCAGCAGAGAACTAGCGGGAGTCCCAGATACGCAGTATTTT.

This clonotype was recorded many times. CDR3 sequence: CASSYDSNTNSPLHF. In DNA, the CDR3 is TGTGCCAGCAGTTACGACAGCAATACTAATTCACCCCTCCACTTT. This sequence joins TRBV6-5 and TRBJ1-6; TRBD1 might be the D (5 bases). Trimming took 2 bases from V and 6 from J, leaving 11 bases between them. Germline V gene sequence: CDR1 MNHEY, CDR2 SVGAGI. This CDR3 is built from 15 residues.

This clonotype was counted at least ten times. This sequence joins TRBV6-2 or TRBV6-3 and TRBJ2-7, with 7 bases aligning to TRBD1. Trimming removed 6 bases from V and 3 bases from J; junction bases left unmatched: 14. The CDR3 consists of 16 residues. Germline V gene lookup returns CDR1 MNHEY and CDR2 SVGEGT. The DNA of the CDR3 is TGTGCCAGCAGGCGACCCCCGACAGGGAAGAGCTACGAGCAGTACTTC. It yields the protein CASRRPPTGKSYEQYF.

In this sample, this clonotype turned up a few times. The chain has TRBV5-1 and TRBJ2-5; a possible D gene is TRBD1 (6 bases). Germline CDR1 reads SGHRS; CDR2 reads YFSETQ. The CDR3 has 15 amino acids. V lost 2 bases and J lost 2, with 13 bases in between. CDR3 sequence (DNA): TGCGCCAGCAGCTTTCCGACAGGTCAGCAAGAGACCCAGTACTTC. Amino acids: CASSFPTGQQETQYF. The full variable domain, with the rest looked up from reference TRBV5-1 and TRBJ2-5, is KAGVTQTPRYLIKTRGQQVTLSCSPISGHRSVSWYQQTPGQGLQFLFEYFSETQRNKGNFPGRFSGRQFSNSRSEMNVSTLELGDSALYLCASSFPTGQQETQYFGPGTRLLVL.

The chain is built from TRBV11-2 and TRBJ2-7; 7 bases match TRBD2. J was trimmed by 7 bases and V by 0 bases; bases with no gene match: 9. This CDR3 is 15 amino acids long. Germline V gene sequence: CDR1 SGHAT, CDR2 FQNNGV. The CDR3 DNA sequence: TGTGCCAGCAGCTTAGACGTGGGAGGGCCGAGAGAGCAGTACTTC. Translation: CASSLDVGGPREQYF.

The chain recombines TRBV20-1 with TRBJ1-6; D remains ambiguous. Per the germline V gene, CDR1 is DFQATT and CDR2 is SNEGSKA (reference sequence). V was pared by 2 bases and J by 7 bases, with 15 bases between. The CDR3 sequence is 15 residues long. This chain's CDR3 is CSARTRVVGNSPLHF. CDR3 nucleotides: TGCAGTGCTAGAACGCGGGTGGTGGGGAATTCACCCCTCCACTTT.

This clonotype was detected ten times or more. The chain joins TRBV19 to TRBJ1-1; TRBD1 aligns across 7 bases. Germline CDR1 and CDR2: LNHDA and SQIVND (reference sequence). Germline trimming cut 1 base from V and 0 bases from J; bases unmatched to any gene: 2. The CDR3 has 15 amino acids. The CDR3 bases are TGTGCCAGTAGTATAGGAGGGACAGTGAACACTGAAGCTTTCTTT. Protein: CASSIGGTVNTEAFF. The full variable domain, completed using reference TRBV19 and TRBJ1-1, is DGGITQSPKYLFRKEGQNVTLSCEQNLNHDAMYWYRQDPGQGLRLIYYSQIVNDFQKGDIAEGYSVSREKKESFPLTVTSAQKNPTAFYLCASSIGGTVNTEAFFGQGTRLTVV.

This clonotype showed up many times. This chain links TRBV11-2 with TRBJ1-3; D not certain. V shed 5 bases and J shed 5 bases, with 13 bases lying between them. The CDR3 is 14 amino acids. Germline values: CDR1 SGHAT, CDR2 FQNNGV. In nucleotides, the CDR3 is TGTGCCAGCAGCCCCATCGGGAATCGAAACACCATATATTTT. Translation: CASSPIGNRNTIYF.

This clonotype was observed at least ten times. The V call is TRBV3-1, the J call TRBJ2-5; 10 bases agree with TRBD1. Germline loops: CDR1 LGHDT, CDR2 YNNKEL (reference sequence). The CDR3 totals 16 residues. The trim removed 4 bases at V and 4 bases at J, leaving 9 bases unmatched. The DNA for the CDR3 is TGTGCCAGCAGCCCGGTACCGGGACAGGGGCGAGAGACCCAGTACTTC. It encodes CASSPVPGQGRETQYF.

The V and J genes are TRBV6-2 or TRBV6-3 and TRBJ2-5; either TRBD1 or TRBD2 may supply D (5 bases each). This CDR3 has 15 amino acids. The germline CDR1 and CDR2 sequences are MNHEY and SVGEGT. Trimming shortened V by 2 bases and J by 0 bases, and 10 bases separated the two germline ends. The CDR3 DNA reads as TGTGCCAGCAGTTACGGGACGGAAGACCAAGAGACCCAGTACTTC. It translates to CASSYGTEDQETQYF.

This clonotype was detected ten times or more. This rearrangement joins TRBV6-2 or TRBV6-3 to TRBJ1-3; D gene uncertain. The ends were cut back, 2 bases at V and 1 base at J, with 6 bases in the middle. The CDR3 sequence is 14 residues long. Per germline, CDR1 MNHEY and CDR2 SVGEGT. In DNA form, the CDR3 reads TGTGCCAGCAGTTACCAGAGATCTGGAAACACCATATATTTT. This gives the protein CASSYQRSGNTIYF.

This chain links TRBV28 with TRBJ2-7; 7 nucleotides line up with TRBD2. The ends lost 7 bases at V and 0 bases at J; junction bases unmatched: 6. This CDR3 has 14 amino acids. The germline gives CDR1 MDHEN, CDR2 SYDVKM. CDR3 DNA: TGTGCCAGCAATGGACGGACTAGCTCCTACGAGCAGTACTTC. Translating it yields CASNGRTSSYEQYF.

This clonotype was seen at least ten times. The V and J genes are TRBV6-1 and TRBJ2-7, with 8 bases lining up with TRBD1. The CDR3 has 14 residues. Germline V CDR1 and CDR2: MNHNS, SASEGT. V lost 7 bases, J lost 0 bases, and 5 bases stayed unmatched. In DNA form, the CDR3 reads TGTGCCAGCATCCGGGACAGGAGCTCCTACGAGCAGTACTTC. It encodes CASIRDRSSYEQYF.

Many counts were recorded for this clonotype. This chain joins TRBV24-1 and TRBJ2-7; the match to TRBD1 covers 8 bases. V lost 5 bases to trimming and J lost 0 bases; unmatched junction nucleotides: 8. Germline-derived CDR1 and CDR2 are KGHDR and SFDVKD. The CDR3 is 16 amino acids. CDR3 region: CATSGTGQGPSYEQYF. In nucleotides, the CDR3 is TGTGCCACCAGTGGGACAGGGCAAGGACCCTCCTACGAGCAGTACTTC.

This clonotype was seen ten or more times. The gene calls are TRBV4-1 and TRBJ1-1; D is perhaps TRBD1 (6 bases). The CDR3 extends over 16 amino acids. V lost 3 bases and J 0 bases, leaving 14 bases between the germline ends. The germline gives CDR1 MGHRA, CDR2 YSYEKL. The CDR3 sequence is CASSHHQGKMNTEAFF. The CDR3 DNA follows: TGCGCCAGCAGCCATCACCAGGGGAAGATGAACACTGAAGCTTTCTTT.

This clonotype is a singleton in its sample. The chain is built from TRBV12-3 or TRBV12-4 and TRBJ2-7; 7 nucleotides line up with TRBD2. The CDR3 contains 17 residues. V shed 5 bases and J 2 bases; nucleotides not matched to a gene: 15. Written as DNA, the CDR3 is TGTGCCAGCAGTCGTAGCGGGTACAACTGGATCACCTACGAGCAGTACTTC. It is translated as CASSRSGYNWITYEQYF.

This clonotype was seen repeatedly, ten times or more. The CDR3, as DNA: TGTGCCAGCAGCCAAGATCCGTCCGTGCAGTACTTC. Its translation is CASSQDPSVQYF. The chain joins TRBV3-1 to TRBJ2-7, with D hard to call. Trimming cost V 0 bases and J 9 bases, with 9 bases left between them. The CDR3 has 12 residues. Germline V gene lookup returns CDR1 LGHDT and CDR2 YNNKEL (reference sequence).

In this sample, this clonotype turned up many times. The chain employs TRBV4-1 and TRBJ1-6; D unclear. Germline assignment: CDR1 MGHRA and CDR2 YSYEKL. The V end was cut by 1 base, the J end by 8 bases, with 12 bases between. This CDR3 has 15 amino acids. Here the CDR3 DNA reads TGCGCCAGCAGCCAAGTTCCCTCAAGGGATTCACCCCTCCACTTT. This sequence encodes CASSQVPSRDSPLHF.

The chain joins TRBV5-1 to TRBJ2-7; D might be TRBD1 or TRBD2, each matching 6 bases. CDR3 length: 14 residues. CDR1 is SGHRS and CDR2 is YFSETQ in the germline V gene. V gave up 1 base and J gave up 6 bases, with 14 bases separating them. DNA for the CDR3: TGCGCCAGCAGCTTGTTACCCGGGGGCGGCGAGCAGTACTTC. Translation gives CASSLLPGGGEQYF.